Shown below are 27 T cell receptor beta chains from a single sample sequenced in a study of immune characterization of retroperitoneal liposarcoma. TCRdb fed the PCR reads into MiXCR, producing one record per CDR3 protein. The top ten clones hold approximately 9.1% of a sample with more than 10,000 distinct CDR3 sequences, around 26% of them seen once. Sequencing was carried out using tumor tissue. Receptor source: a female donor with retroperitoneal liposarcoma.

This clonotype is labeled as medium-sized. CDR3 amino acids: CASSVSWGQETQYF. The CDR3 DNA reads TGTGCCAGCAGTGTTTCATGGGGCCAAGAGACCCAGTACTTC. The rearrangement joins TRBV6-1 to TRBJ2-5, with D hard to call. CDR1 and CDR2 (germline): MNHNS, SASEGT. This CDR3 has 14 amino acids. The V end lost 4 bases, the J end lost 1 base, and 10 bases lay between the germline ends.

This clonotype was detected ten times or more. The CDR3 is CASSPWAGDRDTDTQYF. CDR3 in DNA: TGTGCCAGCAGCCCATGGGCAGGAGACAGGGACACAGATACGCAGTATTTT. The J gene is TRBJ2-3, the V gene TRBV7-2; TRBD1 agrees at 7 bases. J was trimmed by 2 bases and V by 5 bases; bases with no gene match: 13. CDR3 size: 17 residues. Germline lookup yields CDR1 SGHTA and CDR2 FQGNSA. The full variable domain, rest sourced from reference TRBV7-2 and TRBJ2-3, is GAGVSQSPSNKVTEKGKDVELRCDPISGHTALYWYRQSLGQGLEFLIYFQGNSAPDKSGLPSDRFSAERTGGSVSTLTIQRTQQEDSAVYLCASSPWAGDRDTDTQYFGPGTRLTVL.

In its sample, this clonotype was seen many times. The J gene is TRBJ1-2, the V gene TRBV6-6; D may be TRBD1 (5 bases). Germline-derived CDR1 and CDR2 are MNHNY and SVGAGI (reference sequence). The CDR3 is 12 residues long. V was shortened by 0 bases and J by 7 bases, with 6 bases between the two germline ends. CDR3 sequence: CASSYSGVGYTF. The CDR3 bases are TGTGCCAGCAGTTACTCGGGGGTTGGCTACACCTTC.

This clonotype was picked up many times. The V gene is TRBV6-1, the J gene TRBJ1-1; D ambiguous. The CDR3 length is 12 residues. V lost 6 bases and J 4 bases, leaving 9 bases between the germline ends. CDR1 is MNHNS and CDR2 is SASEGT in the germline V gene. The CDR3: CASRGMGTEAFF. The DNA of the CDR3 is TGTGCCAGCAGGGGGATGGGCACTGAAGCTTTCTTT.

This clonotype showed up just a few times. The chain carries TRBV6-1 and TRBJ2-1; possible D gene TRBD2, 6 bases. The CDR3 is 14 residues long. The germline V gene has CDR1 MNHNS and CDR2 SASEGT. Trimming cost V 7 bases and J 12 bases, with 22 bases left between them. CDR3 nucleotides: TGTGCCAGCACCCCTTCTCAAGGGAGGTTAGGGCAGTTCTTC. Translating gives CASTPSQGRLGQFF.

This clonotype was seen many times. The rearrangement links TRBV27 to TRBJ2-1; 14 nucleotides agree with TRBD2. Germline values: CDR1 MNHEY, CDR2 SMNVEV (reference sequence). The CDR3 extends over 15 amino acids. V gave up 6 bases and J gave up 13 bases; unmatched junction bases: 11. Here the CDR3 DNA reads TGTGCCAGCAGAGGACTAGCGGGGGGAGAAGAGACCCAGTTCTTC. Translating gives CASRGLAGGEETQFF.

This clonotype is labeled medium-sized. The V and J genes are TRBV6-6 and TRBJ2-1; a possible D gene is TRBD1 (6 bases). The J call may be in error: the DNA end matches TRBJ2-7 better. In germline, CDR1 is MNHNY, CDR2 SVGAGI (reference sequence). The CDR3 contains 13 residues. CDR3: CASSYRRGYEQYF. The CDR3 nucleotides read TGTGCCAGCAGTTACCGCAGGGGCTACGAGCAGTACTTC.

A single count supports this clonotype. V gene TRBV19 combines with J gene TRBJ2-6; TRBD2 is a possible D gene (5 bases). The CDR3 has 16 amino acids. Per germline, CDR1 LNHDA and CDR2 SQIVND (reference sequence). The ends were cut back, 5 bases at V and 0 bases at J, with 11 bases in the middle. As DNA, the CDR3 is TGTGCCAGTAGTCCAAGGAGGCTCTCTGGGGCCAACGTCCTGACTTTC. Translating it yields CASSPRRLSGANVLTF.

This clonotype was detected a few times. The CDR3, as DNA: TGTGCCAGCAGTCATCTTATCGGTGGCTACACCTTC. Amino acids: CASSHLIGGYTF. This chain joins TRBV6-1 and TRBJ1-2; D remains unclear. Germline V gene lookup returns CDR1 MNHNS and CDR2 SASEGT. V was trimmed by 5 bases and J by 7 bases, leaving 11 bases between them. CDR3 length equals 12 residues.

This clonotype was detected ten times or more. The V call is TRBV7-8, the J call TRBJ2-1; D is perhaps TRBD2 (5 bases). The assigned J gene may be wrong: the sequence end matches TRBJ2-7 better. Germline V gene data show CDR1 as SGHVS and CDR2 as FQNEAQ. CDR3 length: 20 amino acids. CDR3 protein: CASSLARPSPHLTSYNEQYF. The CDR3 nucleotides read TGTGCCAGCAGCTTAGCGCGGCCTAGCCCGCACTTGACCTCCTACAATGAGCAGTACTTC.

The sample holds a few counts of this clonotype. CDR3 DNA sequence: TGTGCCAGCAGCTTATACTTGGAGGCGCAGTTCTTC. This encodes CASSLYLEAQFF. The gene calls are TRBV7-9 and TRBJ2-1, with D possibly being TRBD2 (5 bases). The CDR3 contains 12 residues. Germline CDR1 reads SEHNR; CDR2 reads FQNEAQ (reference sequence). Trimming stripped 2 bases from V and 12 bases from J, with 11 bases between.

Many counts were recorded for this clonotype. This chain uses TRBV6-1 with TRBJ1-6; D is possibly TRBD1 (5 bases). The CDR3 totals 14 residues. V lost 7 bases to trimming and J lost 4 bases, with 11 bases between them. Germline CDR1 and CDR2: MNHNS and SASEGT. This CDR3 is CASMMGRYNSPLHF. DNA of the CDR3: TGTGCCAGCATGATGGGGCGATATAATTCACCCCTCCACTTT.

The V and J genes are TRBV5-6 and TRBJ2-1, with a tentative D call TRBD1 (6 bases). The J call could be wrong; TRBJ2-7 is a better fit for the DNA end. The germline CDR1 and CDR2 sequences are SGHDT and YYEEEE. There are 16 residues in the CDR3. The CDR3 DNA is TGTGCCAGCAGCTTGTTAGGGCAGGGGCCCCCCTACGAGCAGTACTTC. This encodes CASSLLGQGPPYEQYF.

The sample holds many counts of this clonotype. The chain uses TRBV7-2 and TRBJ1-6, with D unclear. Trimming removed 3 bases from V and 8 bases from J, with 11 bases in between. This CDR3 spans 14 amino acids. Germline CDR1 reads SGHTA; CDR2 reads FQGNSA. CDR3 nucleotides: TGTGCCAGCAGCTTCAAGGGTTCGGATTCACCCCTCCACTTT. Translation: CASSFKGSDSPLHF. Full variable domain (missing parts from reference TRBV7-2 and TRBJ1-6): GAGVSQSPSNKVTEKGKDVELRCDPISGHTALYWYRQSLGQGLEFLIYFQGNSAPDKSGLPSDRFSAERTGGSVSTLTIQRTQQEDSAVYLCASSFKGSDSPLHFGNGTRLTVT.

This chain links TRBV27 with TRBJ1-1; D is perhaps TRBD1 (5 bases). Trimming cost V 3 bases and J 0 bases, with 11 bases left between them. Per germline, CDR1 MNHEY and CDR2 SMNVEV (reference sequence). This CDR3 region has 15 residues. The DNA for the CDR3 is TGTGCCAGCAGTTTTTTCGGGGGGATGAACACTGAAGCTTTCTTT. It translates to CASSFFGGMNTEAFF.

In this sample, this clonotype turned up once. The chain recombines TRBV20-1 with TRBJ2-5, with TRBD2 as a possible D gene (6 bases). CDR3 length: 18 residues. V gave up 2 bases and J gave up 2 bases, with 24 bases separating them. Germline CDR1 reads DFQATT; CDR2 reads SNEGSKA (reference sequence). CDR3 loop: CSARTSGGQRTVQETQYF. CDR3 in DNA: TGCAGTGCTAGAACTTCCGGAGGGCAGCGGACCGTGCAAGAGACCCAGTACTTC.

The chain has TRBV11-3 and TRBJ2-1; D unresolved. Trimming left V 7 bases short and J 7 bases short, with 11 bases between. The germline V gene has CDR1 SGHNT and CDR2 YENEEA. This CDR3 region has 12 residues. The chain's CDR3 is CASMLGFNEQFF. CDR3 DNA: TGTGCCAGCATGCTTGGATTTAATGAGCAGTTCTTC.

In this sample, this clonotype turned up once. An end of the junction does not agree with germline; a read error may underlie this. The chain recombines TRBV6-1 with TRBJ2-3, with D possibly being TRBD1 or TRBD2 (6 bases each). The CDR3 totals 14 residues. CDR1 is MNHNS, CDR2 SASEGT, per germline. The CDR3 spells CASRAKGGGETQYF. In DNA, the CDR3 is TGTGCCAGCAGGGCCAAGGGGGGCGGGGAGACCCAGTACTTT.

This clonotype was seen a handful of times. The gene calls are TRBV11-2 and TRBJ2-7; D gene ambiguous. Between the trimmed V and J ends, which lost 2 bases and 2 bases, there was a span of 10 bases. Germline V gene data show CDR1 as SGHAT and CDR2 as FQNNGV. The length of the CDR3 is 14 residues. The CDR3, as DNA: TGTGCCAGCAGCTTACCGCGCGTAACCTACGAGCAGTACTTC. Translating it yields CASSLPRVTYEQYF.

This clonotype was picked up one time. A junction boundary mismatches the germline segment, possibly from a read error. V usage is TRBV4-1 and J usage is TRBJ2-3; D tentatively fits TRBD1 or TRBD2 (5 bases each). The CDR3 is 15 amino acids. Germline CDR1 reads MGHRA; CDR2 reads YSYEKL. CDR3 nucleotides: TGTGCCAGCAGCCAAGATGCCCGGGGCTTCGATACGCAGTATTTT. Its translation is CASSQDARGFDTQYF.

A few counts support this clonotype. The chain has TRBV6-1 and TRBJ2-1, with TRBD1 identical over 7 bases. Matching the DNA end better, TRBJ2-7 makes the J call doubtful. CDR1 and CDR2 (germline): MNHNS, SASEGT. The CDR3 consists of 14 residues. CDR3 sequence: CASSPDRAPYEQYF. In nucleotides, the CDR3 is TGTGCCAGCAGCCCCGACAGGGCTCCGTACGAGCAGTACTTC.

This clonotype was counted only a few times. This chain uses TRBV6-5 with TRBJ2-1, with 10 bases identical to TRBD1. From germline, CDR1 is MNHEY and CDR2 SVGAGI. J gave up 10 bases and V 0 bases, and 9 bases lay outside the gene matches. The CDR3 runs to 16 residues. The CDR3 coding sequence is TGTGCCAGCAGTTACTCCGTTTCGGGACAGGGGTCAGAGCAGTTCTTC. Translation gives CASSYSVSGQGSEQFF.

There are a few counts of this clonotype. The V gene is TRBV11-1, the J gene TRBJ2-1; possible D gene TRBD1, 5 bases. The J call is doubtful: the DNA matches TRBJ2-7 better. Germline CDR1 SGHAT, CDR2 FQDESV (reference sequence). The CDR3 totals 15 residues. The DNA for the CDR3 is TGTGCCAGCAGCTTAGAATTTGCAGGGAACAATGAGCAGTACTTC. This encodes CASSLEFAGNNEQYF.

In its sample, this clonotype is medium-sized (0.01 to 0.1%). The chain has TRBV6-1 and TRBJ2-3; no definite D call. This CDR3 comprises 13 residues. With 4 bases removed from V and 0 bases from J, the gap between germline ends came to 5 bases. The V gene's germline CDR1 is MNHNS and CDR2 SASEGT. The CDR3 DNA follows: TGTGCCAGCAGTGTGAGCAGCACAGATACGCAGTATTTT. It yields the protein CASSVSSTDTQYF.

With respect to this clonotype: A much larger clone is a single base away; this may be a read error. The rearrangement links TRBV6-1 to TRBJ2-1; tentatively, D is TRBD2 (7 bases). The CDR3 length is 15 residues. Germline CDR1 MNHNS, CDR2 SASEGT. The CDR3 region is CVSTGHREGQETQFF. CDR3 sequence (DNA): TGTGTCAGCACGGGCCACAGGGAGGGCCAAGAGACCCAGTTCTTC.

This sequence joins TRBV5-1 and TRBJ2-3; TRBD2 matches at 8 bases. The tail of the sequence fits TRBJ2-7 better, so the J call may be wrong. The V gene's germline CDR1 is SGHRS and CDR2 YFSETQ. This CDR3 region has 15 residues. The CDR3: CASSPLSGTRGEQYF. CDR3 bases: TGCGCCAGCAGCCCCCTCTCCGGGACTAGGGGCGAGCAGTACTTC.

In its sample, this clonotype ranks as medium-sized. The chain uses TRBV7-3 and TRBJ2-3, with D unclear. Trimming left V 4 bases short and J 4 bases short, with 9 bases between. The CDR3 totals 13 residues. Germline CDR1 and CDR2: SGHTA and FQGTGA. CDR3 in amino acids: CASSSAQADTQYF. DNA for the CDR3: TGTGCCAGCAGCTCTGCCCAAGCAGATACGCAGTATTTT. The full variable domain, its missing parts supplied by reference TRBV7-3 and TRBJ2-3, is GAGVSQTPSNKVTEKGKYVELRCDPISGHTALYWYRQSLGQGPEFLIYFQGTGAADDSGLPNDRFFAVRPEGSVSTLKIQRTERGDSAVYLCASSSAQADTQYFGPGTRLTVL.